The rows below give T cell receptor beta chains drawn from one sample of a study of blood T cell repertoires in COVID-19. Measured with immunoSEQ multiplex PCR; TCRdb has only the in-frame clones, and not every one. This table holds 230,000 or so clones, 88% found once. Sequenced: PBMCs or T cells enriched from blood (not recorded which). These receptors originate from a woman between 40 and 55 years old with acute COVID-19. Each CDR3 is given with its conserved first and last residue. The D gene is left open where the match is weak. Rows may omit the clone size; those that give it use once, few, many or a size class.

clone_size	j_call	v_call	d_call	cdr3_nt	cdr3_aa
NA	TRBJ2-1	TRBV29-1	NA	TGCAGCGTCTGGAGGGGCTCCTACAATGAGCAGTTCTTC	CSVWRGSYNEQFF
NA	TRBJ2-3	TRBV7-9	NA	TGTGCCAGCAGCTTTGTCCGGGGAAACACAGATACGCAGTATTTT	CASSFVRGNTDTQYF
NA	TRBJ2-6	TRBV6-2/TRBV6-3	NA	TGTGCCAGCAGTCTGCCAGGAGGGACTGGGGCCAACGTCCTGACTTTC	CASSLPGGTGANVLTF
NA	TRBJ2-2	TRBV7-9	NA	TGTGCCAGCAGCGCCATAGGAGGCAACACCGGGGAGCTGTTTTTT	CASSAIGGNTGELFF
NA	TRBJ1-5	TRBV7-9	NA	TGTGCCAGCAGCTGGACCGGGGAGAATCAGCCCCAGCATTTT	CASSWTGENQPQHF
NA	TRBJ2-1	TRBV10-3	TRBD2	TGTGCCATCAGTGATCTGCTAGCGGCGAATGAGCAGTTCTTC	CAISDLLAANEQFF
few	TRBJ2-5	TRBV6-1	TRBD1	TGTGCCAGCAGTGAAGTGGGGACAGGTCAAGAGACCCAGTACTTC	CASSEVGTGQETQYF
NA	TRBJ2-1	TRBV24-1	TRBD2	TGTGCCACCAGTGATCCCGGGACTAGATTTTTAGGGCAGTTCTTC	CATSDPGTRFLGQFF
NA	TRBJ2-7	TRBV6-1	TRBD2	TGTGCCAGCAGTGAACTAGCAGCGGGGGGCCCTAGCTCCTACGAGCAGTACTTC	CASSELAAGGPSSYEQYF
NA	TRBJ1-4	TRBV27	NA	TGTGCCAGCCGCGGGGGGAGGGGGTTTAATGAAAAACTGTTTTTT	CASRGGRGFNEKLFF
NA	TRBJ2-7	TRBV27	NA	TGTGCCAGCAGTCCTCTGGCTGGCGAGCAGTACTTC	CASSPLAGEQYF
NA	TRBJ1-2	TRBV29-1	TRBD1	TGCAGCGTTGAATCTGCTGGACAGGGGACCTATGGCTACACCTTC	CSVESAGQGTYGYTF
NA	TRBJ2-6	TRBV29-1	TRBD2	TGCAGCGTTATGATCAGCGGGGCCGGGGCCAACGTCCTGACTTTC	CSVMISGAGANVLTF
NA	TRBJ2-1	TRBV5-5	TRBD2	TGTGCCAGCAGCCTTACCGGGACTAGCGGGGGGAATGAGCAGTTCTTC	CASSLTGTSGGNEQFF
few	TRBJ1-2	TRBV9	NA	TGTGCCAGCAGCGTAGACAGGGACTATGGCTACACCTTC	CASSVDRDYGYTF
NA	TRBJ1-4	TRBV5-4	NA	TGTGCCAGCAGCTTCTATGGTGGAACTAATGAAAAACTGTTTTTT	CASSFYGGTNEKLFF
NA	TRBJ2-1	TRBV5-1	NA	TGCGCCAGCAGCTTGGTAGGGGCGGGATACAATGAGCAGTTCTTC	CASSLVGAGYNEQFF
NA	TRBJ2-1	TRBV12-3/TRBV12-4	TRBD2	TGTGCCAGCAGTTTCGGGACTAGCGGGCAGTTCTTC	CASSFGTSGQFF
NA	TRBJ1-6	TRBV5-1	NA	TGCGCCAGCAGCTTGGATACGCTACTATATAATTCACCCCTCCACTTT	CASSLDTLLYNSPLHF
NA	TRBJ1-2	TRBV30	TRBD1	TGTGCCTGGAGAGCGGGACAGGGGGCGCGATATGGCTACACCTTC	CAWRAGQGARYGYTF
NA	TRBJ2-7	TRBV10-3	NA	TGTGCCATCAAAGACTTCTACGAGCAGTACTTC	CAIKDFYEQYF
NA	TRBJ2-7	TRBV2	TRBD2	TGTGCCAGCAGTGTCCGGGCGGGGGAGGTGGAGCAGTACTTC	CASSVRAGEVEQYF